The present T cell receptor (beta chain) was sequenced within a study of OX40 agonist ivuxolimab in advanced cancers. Overall study: Patients with hepatocellular carcinoma, melanoma, renal cell or head and neck cancer made up the dose-escalation patients. It was permissible to have had prior anti-PD-1, anti-PD-L1 or anti-CTLA-4 therapy, and approximately 38% had some. Findings of the study overall: Low normalized T-cell clonal expansion was additionally recorded for some nonresponders.

CDR1 is KGHSH and CDR2 is LQKENI in the germline V gene. Trimming removed 3 bases from V and 3 bases from J; junction bases left unmatched: 2. The CDR3 runs to 14 residues. The protocol was immunoSEQ multiplex PCR, while the TCRdb copy is restricted to in-frame clones and leaves out a portion. The sample consists of some 98,000 clones, 90% to 95% of them appearing once. Points on this clone: The target antigen is unknown.

The investigators sampled blood at baseline, at cycle 4 day 1, and at cycle 7 day 1. This specimen consisted of CD4+ or CD8+ T cells sorted from blood, obtained in a trial of the OX40 agonist ivuxolimab. The chain employs TRBV18 and TRBJ2-7, with 10 bases fitting TRBD2. This TCR was recovered from an adult with an advanced solid tumor such as melanoma, head and neck, liver or kidney cancer. The CDR3 nucleotides read TGTGCCAGCTCACCCTCTAGCGGGGGCTACGAGCAGTACTTC. Protein sequence: CASSPSSGGYEQYF.